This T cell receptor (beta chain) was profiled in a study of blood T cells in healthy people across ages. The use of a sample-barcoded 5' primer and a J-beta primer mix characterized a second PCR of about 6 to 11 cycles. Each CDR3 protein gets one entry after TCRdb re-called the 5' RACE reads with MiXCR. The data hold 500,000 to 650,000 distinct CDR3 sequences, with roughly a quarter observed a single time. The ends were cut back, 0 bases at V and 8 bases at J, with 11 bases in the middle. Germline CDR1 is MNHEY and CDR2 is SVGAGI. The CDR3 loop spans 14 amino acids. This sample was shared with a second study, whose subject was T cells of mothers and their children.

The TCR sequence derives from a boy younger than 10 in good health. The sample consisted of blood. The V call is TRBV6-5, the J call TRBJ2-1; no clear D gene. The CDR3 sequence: CASSYSNSIHEQFF. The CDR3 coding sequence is TGTGCCAGCAGTTACTCGAATAGTATCCATGAGCAGTTCTTC.